The 16 T cell receptor beta chains presented below share a single source sample, sequenced in a study of shared clonotypes between healthy human individuals. The assay was immunoSEQ multiplex PCR, and TCRdb's table has in-frame clones only and misses some. The sample lists about a million clones, approximately 75% occurring once. The specimen sequenced was memory CD4+ T cells from PBMCs. Subset indicated: CD45RA-negative fraction. These receptors came from a man in his late teens or twenties in good health. Some clones in this sample may be carry-over from other donors' samples.

This chain uses TRBV2 with TRBJ2-7, with D possibly matching TRBD1 (6 bases). Germline-derived CDR1 and CDR2 are SNHLY and FYNNEI. Trimming stripped 7 bases from V and 2 bases from J, with 15 bases between. This CDR3 contains 14 residues. Here the CDR3 DNA reads TGTGCCAGCACCGTGACGCAGGGGACCTACGAGCAGTACTTC. Protein sequence: CASTVTQGTYEQYF.

About this clone itself: The sample carries other DNA sequences with the same CDR3. This chain connects TRBV7-2 to TRBJ1-5, with D hard to call. Germline CDR1 SGHTA, CDR2 FQGNSA. V lost 1 base and J lost 5, with 6 bases in between. The CDR3 runs to 13 residues. CDR3 nucleotides: TGTGCCAGCAGCTTAGTAAGAGATCAGCCCCAGCATTTT. Translated, it gives CASSLVRDQPQHF.

The rearrangement uses TRBV18 and TRBJ2-2, with D hard to call. Trimming pared 2 bases from V and 4 bases from J, leaving 14 bases between. The CDR3 runs 16 residues. Germline values: CDR1 KGHSH, CDR2 LQKENI. CDR3 sequence reads: CASSPAGRRGTGELFF. CDR3 bases: TGTGCCAGCTCACCAGCAGGTCGACGCGGCACCGGGGAGCTGTTTTTT.

The chain recombines TRBV9 with TRBJ2-7; D is possibly TRBD1 (6 bases). This CDR3 comprises 13 residues. Germline CDR1 reads SGDLS; CDR2 reads YYNGEE. V was cut by 4 bases and J by 9 bases, with 17 bases left in between. Here the CDR3 DNA reads TGTGCCAGCAGCCCAGCCAGGGGCGCAGGGCAGTACTTC. Residues: CASSPARGAGQYF.

The chain combines TRBV18 with TRBJ2-7; D gene uncertain. Trimming took off 3 bases at V and 2 bases at J, with 11 bases between the two ends. Germline V gives CDR1 KGHSH, CDR2 LQKENI. This CDR3 region has 14 residues. CDR3 nucleotide sequence: TGTGCCAGCTCACCCGCCACCCCTCCCTACGAGCAGTACTTC. It translates to CASSPATPPYEQYF. The variable domain in full, with the rest retrieved from reference TRBV18 and TRBJ2-7, is NAGVMQNPRHLVRRRGQEARLRCSPMKGHSHVYWYRQLPEEGLKFMVYLQKENIIDESGMPKERFSAEFPKEGPSILRIQQVVRGDSAAYFCASSPATPPYEQYFGPGTRLTVT.

The chain recombines TRBV5-4 with TRBJ2-2, with TRBD2 matching 13 bases. The ends lost 7 bases at V and 6 bases at J; junction bases unmatched: 9. The CDR3 sequence is 16 residues long. CDR1 SGHNT and CDR2 YYREEE come from the germline V gene (reference sequence). The CDR3: CASRQTSGRAPGELFF. As DNA, the CDR3 is TGTGCCAGCCGACAAACTAGCGGGAGGGCCCCCGGGGAGCTGTTTTTT.

This clone was seen a handful of times. This sample also contains other DNA sequences that code for the same CDR3. The J gene is TRBJ1-1, the V gene TRBV2; TRBD1 agrees at 9 bases. J gave up 1 base and V 8 bases, and 2 bases lay outside the gene matches. CDR1 and CDR2 from the germline V gene are SNHLY and FYNNEI. The CDR3 extends over 13 amino acids. The CDR3: CASGGQGNTEAFF. The CDR3 nucleotides read TGTGCCAGCGGGGGACAGGGGAACACTGAAGCTTTCTTT.

The genes are TRBV18 and TRBJ1-6, with 9 bases identical to TRBD1. Germline CDR1 reads KGHSH; CDR2 reads LQKENI. This CDR3 is built from 16 residues. After removal of 2 bases from V and 11 bases from J, the junction contained 10 bases not matched to a gene. This CDR3 reads CASSPVPGTGTAPLHF. The DNA for the CDR3 is TGTGCCAGCTCACCAGTACCCGGGACAGGGACCGCACCCCTCCACTTT.

The chain combines TRBV28 with TRBJ1-5; no firm D call. Trimming shortened V by 5 bases and J by 0 bases, and 14 bases separated the two germline ends. Germline loops: CDR1 MDHEN, CDR2 SYDVKM. The CDR3 sequence is 16 residues long. This chain's CDR3 is CASSAGSGNSNQPQHF. The CDR3 nucleotides are TGTGCCAGCAGTGCCGGGTCTGGGAATAGCAATCAGCCCCAGCATTTT.

The V and J genes are TRBV27 and TRBJ2-1, with 12 bases lining up with TRBD2. The CDR3 is 15 residues long. Germline loops: CDR1 MNHEY, CDR2 SMNVEV (reference sequence). J lost 9 bases, V lost 3 bases, and 6 bases had no gene match. The CDR3 sequence: CASSFLLAGGGEQFF. The DNA for the CDR3 is TGTGCCAGCAGTTTCCTCCTAGCGGGAGGGGGTGAGCAGTTCTTC.

The rearrangement joins TRBV7-2 to TRBJ1-5; D is possibly TRBD1 (5 bases). The V gene's germline CDR1 is SGHTA and CDR2 FQGNSA. This CDR3 is built from 15 residues. Trimming stripped 4 bases from V and 2 bases from J, with 12 bases between. CDR3 amino acids: CASSSQGPGNQPQHF. DNA for the CDR3: TGTGCCAGCAGCTCTCAGGGACCGGGCAATCAGCCCCAGCATTTT.

This rearrangement joins TRBV11-3 to TRBJ2-1; 9 bases line up with TRBD1. This CDR3 has 15 residues. V lost 6 bases and J lost 4; bases outside the gene matches: 7. Germline loops: CDR1 SGHNT, CDR2 YENEEA. The CDR3 region is CASSPTGQGYNEQFF. As DNA, the CDR3 is TGTGCCAGCAGTCCTACCGGACAGGGGTACAATGAGCAGTTCTTC. The whole variable domain, remainder taken from reference TRBV11-3 and TRBJ2-1, is EAGVVQSPRYKIIEKKQPVAFWCNPISGHNTLYWYLQNLGQGPELLIRYENEEAVDDSQLPKDRFSAERLKGVDSTLKIQPAELGDSAVYLCASSPTGQGYNEQFFGPGTRLTVL.

The rearrangement uses TRBV7-3 and TRBJ2-6; tentatively, D is TRBD2 (5 bases). The CDR3 length is 15 residues. Looked up from germline, CDR1 is SGHTA and CDR2 is FQGTGA. The V and J ends lost 5 bases and 3 bases respectively, with 11 bases between them. CDR3 loop: CASSPVGGGANVLTF. The CDR3 DNA reads TGTGCCAGCAGCCCGGTTGGAGGTGGGGCCAACGTCCTGACTTTC.

This rearrangement joins TRBV6-5 to TRBJ1-4; D ambiguous. CDR1 and CDR2 (germline): MNHEY, SVGAGI. The CDR3 totals 12 residues. With 9 bases removed from V and 8 bases from J, the gap between germline ends came to 13 bases. Here the CDR3 reads CASRRLREKLFF. The CDR3 DNA reads as TGTGCCAGTCGGCGGTTACGGGAAAAACTGTTTTTT.

This clone has just a few counts. The sample carries other DNA sequences with the same CDR3. The CDR3 DNA reads as TGTGCCAGCAGCTTAGTTTCCTCTGGGGCCAACGTCCTGACTTTC. Encoded protein: CASSLVSSGANVLTF. The chain joins TRBV7-2 to TRBJ2-6; D is ambiguous. Looked up from germline, CDR1 is SGHTA and CDR2 is FQGNSA. The V end was cut by 1 base, the J end by 0 bases, with 4 bases between. The CDR3 has 15 residues.

This sequence joins TRBV5-6 and TRBJ2-7; possibly TRBD1 for D (6 bases). Trimming left V 5 bases short and J 7 bases short, with 13 bases between. This CDR3 contains 12 residues. Germline assignment: CDR1 SGHDT and CDR2 YYEEEE. The CDR3 region is CASRQGIGEQYF. In nucleotides, the CDR3 is TGTGCCAGCAGACAGGGAATAGGTGAGCAGTACTTC.